One and the same sample provided the 17 T cell receptor beta chains below, sequenced in a study of blood T cell repertoires in COVID-19. The table came from immunoSEQ multiplex PCR; TCRdb's copy has only in-frame clones and leaves some out. The sample shows 300,000 to 400,000 clones, roughly 88% of them seen only once. The specimen was PBMCs or T cells enriched from blood (not recorded which). Source of these receptors: a man aged 25 to 40 who had recovered from COVID-19.

The V and J genes are TRBV5-1 and TRBJ1-6, with unresolved D. Germline CDR1 and CDR2: SGHRS and YFSETQ. Trimming took 0 bases from V and 5 from J, leaving 9 bases between them. The CDR3 has 15 residues. The CDR3 protein is CASSLAHGNNSPLHF. CDR3 nucleotide sequence: TGCGCCAGCAGCTTGGCCCACGGTAATAATTCACCCCTCCACTTT.

The chain has TRBV5-5 and TRBJ2-7; 11 nucleotides line up with TRBD1. The CDR3 runs 16 residues. The trim removed 3 bases at V and 3 bases at J, leaving 8 bases unmatched. Germline V CDR1 and CDR2: SGHKS, YYEKEE (reference sequence). The CDR3 is CASSWTGTGGFYEQYF. CDR3 in DNA: TGTGCCAGCAGCTGGACCGGGACAGGGGGGTTCTACGAGCAGTACTTC.

The chain uses TRBV11-2 and TRBJ2-5; TRBD1 agrees at 7 bases. The CDR3 has 15 amino acids. Trimming took 1 base from V and 2 from J; bases not matched to a gene: 4. Germline CDR1 SGHAT, CDR2 FQNNGV. The CDR3 sequence is CASSLGGTAQETQYF. CDR3 coding DNA: TGTGCCAGCAGCTTAGGTGGGACAGCTCAAGAGACCCAGTACTTC.

V is TRBV14 and J is TRBJ2-7; possible D gene TRBD2, 5 bases. The CDR3 totals 15 residues. Germline CDR1 and CDR2: SGHDN and FVKESK. V dropped 2 bases and J dropped 0 bases, with 11 bases sitting between them. As DNA, the CDR3 is TGTGCCAGCAGCCAAATTTCCGGAGGCTCCTACGAGCAGTACTTC. Translation gives CASSQISGGSYEQYF.

The rearrangement joins TRBV7-9 to TRBJ1-2; D not resolved. Germline V lookup: CDR1 SEHNR, CDR2 FQNEAQ (reference sequence). V was pared by 8 bases and J by 3 bases, with 16 bases between. The CDR3 spans 14 residues. The CDR3 is CASAFALGYYGYTF. The CDR3 nucleotides read TGTGCCAGCGCATTTGCCCTCGGGTACTATGGCTACACCTTC.

The chain uses TRBV7-2 and TRBJ1-6; D not resolved. The germline V and J ends were trimmed by 6 bases and 9 bases, with 21 bases remaining between them. Germline V gives CDR1 SGHTA, CDR2 FQGNSA. The CDR3 has 16 residues. The CDR3 here is CASRSNTGVPSSPLHF. CDR3 nucleotide sequence: TGTGCCAGCAGATCAAATACCGGGGTACCCAGTTCACCCCTCCACTTT.

Only one count was recorded for this clone. For the CDR3, the DNA is TGTGCCAGCAGCTTATTTGGGGAGCGCACTGAAGCTTTCTTT. Translation gives CASSLFGERTEAFF. The genes are TRBV7-9 and TRBJ1-1, with D hard to call. CDR3 length: 14 amino acids. Germline V gene data show CDR1 as SEHNR and CDR2 as FQNEAQ (reference sequence). V was pared by 2 bases and J by 4 bases, with 11 bases between.

The gene calls are TRBV20-1 and TRBJ2-3; D uncertain. Germline loops: CDR1 DFQATT, CDR2 SNEGSKA (reference sequence). The CDR3 covers 10 residues. Trimming took 1 base from V and 8 from J, leaving 4 bases between them. The CDR3 sequence: CSARVSTQYF. In nucleotides, the CDR3 is TGCAGTGCTAGAGTGAGTACGCAGTATTTT.

The chain uses TRBV6-5 and TRBJ1-5, with TRBD1 matching over 8 bases. This CDR3 has 14 residues. J was trimmed by 7 bases and V by 4 bases; bases with no gene match: 6. Germline CDR1 MNHEY, CDR2 SVGAGI. The CDR3, as DNA: TGTGCCAGCAGTTTCGGACAGGGTAACCAGCCCCAGCATTTT. Amino acids: CASSFGQGNQPQHF.

The chain carries TRBV3-1 (or the pseudogene TRBV3-2) and TRBJ2-7; TRBD2 matches 12 bases. Germline V lookup: CDR1 LGHDT, CDR2 YNNKEL (reference sequence). The CDR3 extends over 15 amino acids. V dropped 5 bases and J dropped 7; count of bases not matched to a gene: 9. CDR3 coding DNA: TGTGCCAGCAGCTTCGGACTAGCGGGGATGGGTGAGCAGTACTTC. It specifies CASSFGLAGMGEQYF.

V usage is TRBV30 and J usage is TRBJ2-7; D uncertain. The germline V and J ends were trimmed by 4 bases and 3 bases, with 7 bases remaining between them. The CDR3 sequence is 11 residues long. Germline V gene lookup returns CDR1 GTSNPN and CDR2 SVGIG (reference sequence). Here the CDR3 DNA reads TGTGCCTGGATGAACAACTACGAGCAGTACTTC. It yields the protein CAWMNNYEQYF. The full variable domain, with the rest looked up from reference TRBV30 and TRBJ2-7, is SQTIHQWPATLVQPVGSPLSLECTVEGTSNPNLYWYRQAAGRGLQLLFYSVGIGQISSEVPQNLSASRPQDRQFILSSKKLLLSDSGFYLCAWMNNYEQYFGPGTRLTVT.

The V call is TRBV15, the J call TRBJ2-7; D is undetermined. There are 13 residues in the CDR3. Germline CDR1 LNHNV, CDR2 YYDKDF (reference sequence). V lost 3 bases and J lost 0, with 6 bases in between. The CDR3 sequence: CATSSADSYEQYF. CDR3 sequence (DNA): TGTGCCACCAGCAGTGCAGACTCCTACGAGCAGTACTTC. Filled out from reference TRBV15 and TRBJ2-7, the complete variable domain reads DAMVIQNPRYQVTQFGKPVTLSCSQTLNHNVMYWYQQKSSQAPKLLFHYYDKDFNNEADTPDNFQSRRPNTSFCFLDIRSPGLGDTAMYLCATSSADSYEQYFGPGTRLTVT.

V gene TRBV24-1 combines with J gene TRBJ2-3; 8 positions agree with TRBD2. CDR1 KGHDR and CDR2 SFDVKD come from the germline V gene. With V trimmed by 1 base and J by 0 bases, 2 bases remained unmatched. The CDR3 has 16 amino acids. The CDR3 is CATSDFRGGSTDTQYF. CDR3 in DNA: TGTGCCACCAGTGATTTTCGGGGGGGGAGCACAGATACGCAGTATTTT.

The V call is TRBV11-2, the J call TRBJ2-2; TRBD2 aligns across 8 bases. Per germline, CDR1 SGHAT and CDR2 FQNNGV. CDR3 length: 18 amino acids. V shed 0 bases and J 5 bases; nucleotides not matched to a gene: 11. As DNA, the CDR3 is TGTGCCAGCAGCTTAGAACGGGGGGGCAGTTCATGGACCGGGGAGCTGTTTTTT. Amino acids: CASSLERGGSSWTGELFF.

Here the CDR3 reads CASSSGQLTDTQYF. The CDR3 nucleotides read TGTGCCAGCAGCTCTGGACAGCTCACAGATACGCAGTATTTT. This chain uses TRBV5-4 with TRBJ2-3; perhaps TRBD1 as D (6 bases). The germline V and J ends were trimmed by 3 bases and 2 bases, with 10 bases remaining between them. Germline lookup yields CDR1 SGHNT and CDR2 YYREEE (reference sequence). The CDR3 is 14 amino acids.

The chain joins TRBV6-5 to TRBJ2-5; 7 nucleotides agree with TRBD1. The CDR3 runs 14 residues. With 4 bases clipped from V and 4 bases from J, the junction kept 6 bases outside the gene matches. Germline CDR1 reads MNHEY; CDR2 reads SVGAGI. This CDR3 is CASSSIDRAETQYF. In DNA form, the CDR3 reads TGTGCCAGCAGTTCGATAGACAGGGCAGAGACCCAGTACTTC.

This chain joins TRBV7-8 and TRBJ2-1; weak D call: TRBD2 (7 bases). Per germline, CDR1 SGHVS and CDR2 FQNEAQ. V dropped 5 bases and J dropped 15 bases, with 32 bases sitting between them. This CDR3 has 17 residues. In DNA form, the CDR3 reads TGTGCCAGCAGCCAAAGGGGGGGTAGCGGACTCATAGGAGCTCGGTTCTTC. It encodes CASSQRGGSGLIGARFF.